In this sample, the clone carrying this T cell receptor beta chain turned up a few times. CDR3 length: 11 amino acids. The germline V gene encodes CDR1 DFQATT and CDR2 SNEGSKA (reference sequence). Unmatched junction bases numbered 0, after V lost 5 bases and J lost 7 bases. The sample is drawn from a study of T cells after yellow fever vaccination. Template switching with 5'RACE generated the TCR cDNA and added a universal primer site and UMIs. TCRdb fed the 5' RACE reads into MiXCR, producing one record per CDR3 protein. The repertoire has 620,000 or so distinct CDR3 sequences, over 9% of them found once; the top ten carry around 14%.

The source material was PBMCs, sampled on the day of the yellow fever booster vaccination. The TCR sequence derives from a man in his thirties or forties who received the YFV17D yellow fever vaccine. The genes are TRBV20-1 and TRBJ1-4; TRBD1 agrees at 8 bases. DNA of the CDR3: TGCAGTGCTGACAGGGGTGAAAAACTGTTTTTT. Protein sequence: CSADRGEKLFF.